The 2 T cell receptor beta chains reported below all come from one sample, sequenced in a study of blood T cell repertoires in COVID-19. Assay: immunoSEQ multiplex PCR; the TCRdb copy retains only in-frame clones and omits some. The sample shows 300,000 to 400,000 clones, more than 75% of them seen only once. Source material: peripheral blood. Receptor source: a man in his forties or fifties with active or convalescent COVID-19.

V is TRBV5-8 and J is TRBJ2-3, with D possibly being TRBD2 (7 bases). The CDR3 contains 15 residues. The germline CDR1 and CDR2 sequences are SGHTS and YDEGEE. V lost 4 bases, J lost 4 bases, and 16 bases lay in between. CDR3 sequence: CASSHKGGQADTQYF. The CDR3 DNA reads TGTGCCAGCAGCCATAAGGGGGGGCAGGCAGATACGCAGTATTTT.

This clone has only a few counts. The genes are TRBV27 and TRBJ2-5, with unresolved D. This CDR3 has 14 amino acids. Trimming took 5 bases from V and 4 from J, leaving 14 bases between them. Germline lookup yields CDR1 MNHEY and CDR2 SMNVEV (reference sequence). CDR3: CASSQTTSGETQYF. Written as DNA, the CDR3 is TGTGCCAGCAGTCAGACAACCTCCGGAGAGACCCAGTACTTC.